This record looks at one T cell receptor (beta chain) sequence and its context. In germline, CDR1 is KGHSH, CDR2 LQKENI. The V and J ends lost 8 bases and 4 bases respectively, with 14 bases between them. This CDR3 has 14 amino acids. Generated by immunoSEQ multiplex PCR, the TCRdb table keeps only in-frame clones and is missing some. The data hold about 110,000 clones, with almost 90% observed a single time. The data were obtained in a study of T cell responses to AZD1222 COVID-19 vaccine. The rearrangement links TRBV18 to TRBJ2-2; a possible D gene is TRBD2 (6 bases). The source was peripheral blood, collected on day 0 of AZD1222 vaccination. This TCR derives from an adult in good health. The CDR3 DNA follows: TGTGCCAGCCGTCAGACGCGGGGCACCGGGGAGCTGTTTTTT. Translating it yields CASRQTRGTGELFF.